This TCR beta chain was captured in a study of T cell responses to AZD1222 COVID-19 vaccine. Trimming stripped 2 bases from V and 3 bases from J, with 8 bases between. CDR1 and CDR2 (germline): MGHDK, SYGVNS. The CDR3 is made up of 13 amino acids. Measured with immunoSEQ multiplex PCR; TCRdb has only the in-frame clones, and not every one. The sample shows 90,000 to 100,000 clones, around nine tenths of them seen only once. The chain is built from TRBV25-1 and TRBJ2-7, with a possible D match to TRBD1 (5 bases). This TCR was sampled from an adult in good health. Sequences were derived from peripheral blood, sampled on day 0 of AZD1222 vaccination. The CDR3 nucleotides are TGTGCCAGCAGTGAACCCGACAGCTACGAGCAGTACTTC. It codes for CASSEPDSYEQYF.